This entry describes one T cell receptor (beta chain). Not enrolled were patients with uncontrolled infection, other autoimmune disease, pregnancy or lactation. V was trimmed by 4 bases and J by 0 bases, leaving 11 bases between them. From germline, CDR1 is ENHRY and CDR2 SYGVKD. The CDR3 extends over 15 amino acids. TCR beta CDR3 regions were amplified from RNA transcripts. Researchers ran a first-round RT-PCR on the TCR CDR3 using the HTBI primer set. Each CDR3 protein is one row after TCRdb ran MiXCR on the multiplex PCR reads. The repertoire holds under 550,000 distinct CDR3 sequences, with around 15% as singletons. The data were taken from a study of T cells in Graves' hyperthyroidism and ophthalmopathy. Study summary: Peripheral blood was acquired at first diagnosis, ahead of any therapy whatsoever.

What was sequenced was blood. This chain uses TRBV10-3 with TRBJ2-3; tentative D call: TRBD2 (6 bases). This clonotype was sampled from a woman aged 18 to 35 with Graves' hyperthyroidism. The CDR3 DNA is TGTGCCATCAGTGGGGGAGGTTCTAGCACAGATACGCAGTATTTT. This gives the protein CAISGGGSSTDTQYF.